The 25 T cell receptor beta chains listed next were all sequenced from one sample in a study of Graves' ophthalmopathy and Graves' hyperthyroidism. As the template, RNA transcripts were used to amplify TCR beta CDR3 regions. RT-PCR in the first round used HTBI primers; a second-round multiplex PCR followed. MiXCR, applied by TCRdb to the multiplex PCR reads, yields one record per CDR3 protein. The sample holds 200,000 to 300,000 distinct CDR3 sequences, about 46% seen once. The sample was peripheral blood. Receptors originate from an adult man with Graves' ophthalmopathy.

The V gene is TRBV24-1, the J gene TRBJ2-5; 10 positions agree with TRBD2. The CDR3 contains 14 residues. V dropped 12 bases and J dropped 5; count of bases not matched to a gene: 11. The germline gives CDR1 KGHDR, CDR2 SFDVKD. The CDR3 nucleotides are TGTGCCTGGGAAAGCGGGAGGGCCGGGGAGACCCAGTACTTC. Protein product: CAWESGRAGETQYF.

The chain combines TRBV7-6 with TRBJ2-5, with TRBD2 identical over 12 bases. CDR1 is SGHVS, CDR2 FNYEAQ, per germline. CDR3 length: 17 residues. V dropped 5 bases and J dropped 1; count of bases not matched to a gene: 8. In DNA form, the CDR3 reads TGTGCCAGCAGCCCCCAATCTAGCGGGGGGGCCCAAGAGACCCAGTACTTC. Residues: CASSPQSSGGAQETQYF.

On this clonotype itself: The junction shows a germline mismatch at one end, possibly a read error. This chain links TRBV10-3 with TRBJ2-7, with 7 nucleotides matching TRBD1. Looked up from germline, CDR1 is ENHRY and CDR2 is SYGVKD. CDR3 size: 13 residues. The CDR3 here is CASSFSGGYEQYF. The CDR3 DNA reads as TGTGCCAGCAGTTTTTCAGGGGGCTACGAGCAGTACTTC.

For this clonotype: Because the CDR3 is missing its conserved closing phenylalanine or tryptophan, this is likely a read error. This sequence joins TRBV5-4 and TRBJ2-5; 12 positions match TRBD2. Germline V lookup: CDR1 SGHNT, CDR2 YYREEE (reference sequence). This CDR3 is 14 amino acids long. The V and J ends lost 4 bases and 5 bases, in that order; junction bases with no gene match: 3. The CDR3 DNA reads TGTGCCAGCAGCCCCGGGACTAGCGGGGAGACCCAGTACTCC. Translating gives CASSPGTSGETQYS.

This clonotype has just a few counts. The rearrangement links TRBV20-1 to TRBJ2-7; 13 nucleotides match TRBD2. Unmatched junction bases numbered 6, after V lost 6 bases and J lost 4 bases. This CDR3 spans 14 amino acids. Germline V gene lookup returns CDR1 DFQATT and CDR2 SNEGSKA (reference sequence). The CDR3 reads CSASAGLAGYEQYF. The CDR3 DNA is TGCAGTGCATCCGCGGGACTAGCGGGGTACGAGCAGTACTTC.

This clonotype was seen many times. The gene calls are TRBV5-1 and TRBJ1-1; TRBD1 might be the D (5 bases). V lost 4 bases and J 1 base, leaving 14 bases between the germline ends. The CDR3 consists of 15 residues. CDR1 and CDR2 from the germline V gene are SGHRS and YFSETQ. The CDR3 DNA reads as TGCGCCAGCAGCAACCGGGACTCCTCGAACACTGAAGCTTTCTTT. Its protein is CASSNRDSSNTEAFF.

This clonotype was seen at least ten times. V gene TRBV7-9 combines with J gene TRBJ1-2; 8 positions agree with TRBD1. Germline V CDR1 and CDR2: SEHNR, FQNEAQ (reference sequence). J lost 4 bases, V lost 5 bases, and 6 bases had no gene match. This CDR3 is built from 14 residues. CDR3 DNA sequence: TGTGCCAGCAGCCCAGGGGGCTCGAGCTATGGCTACACCTTC. Residues: CASSPGGSSYGYTF.

This rearrangement joins TRBV27 to TRBJ2-7; the match to TRBD1 covers 9 bases. This CDR3 region has 16 residues. Losses at the gene ends were 5 bases for V and 2 bases for J; bases not matched to a gene: 10. Germline CDR1 reads MNHEY; CDR2 reads SMNVEV (reference sequence). This CDR3 is CASSERGQGFPYEQYF. CDR3 DNA sequence: TGTGCCAGCAGTGAGCGGGGACAGGGTTTTCCCTACGAGCAGTACTTC.

In its sample, this clonotype was seen a few times. The rearrangement links TRBV10-1 to TRBJ2-2, with D uncertain. The CDR3 consists of 15 residues. Germline V gene lookup returns CDR1 WNHNN and CDR2 SYGVQD (reference sequence). Trimming shortened V by 4 bases and J by 5 bases, and 14 bases separated the two germline ends. The CDR3 loop reads CASSGTKSWTGELFF. Here the CDR3 DNA reads TGCGCCAGCAGTGGGACCAAAAGTTGGACCGGGGAGCTGTTTTTT.

The rearrangement uses TRBV2 and TRBJ2-7, with D perhaps matching TRBD2 (5 bases). The CDR3 contains 14 residues. Germline V gives CDR1 SNHLY, CDR2 FYNNEI. The V end was cut by 0 bases, the J end by 3 bases, with 9 bases between. The CDR3 loop is CASSEARGNYEQYF. The CDR3 DNA reads TGTGCCAGCAGTGAAGCGCGAGGGAACTACGAGCAGTACTTC.

Many counts were recorded for this clonotype. Written as DNA, the CDR3 is TGTGCCAGCAGTGATATCAGTCAGCCCCAGCATTTT. Translation: CASSDISQPQHF. The gene calls are TRBV2 and TRBJ1-5; D uncertain. Trimming took off 3 bases at V and 6 bases at J, with 6 bases between the two ends. The CDR3 loop spans 12 amino acids. Looked up from germline, CDR1 is SNHLY and CDR2 is FYNNEI.

The rearrangement joins TRBV18 to TRBJ1-3; possible D gene TRBD1, 6 bases. The germline gives CDR1 KGHSH, CDR2 LQKENI. V was shortened by 0 bases and J by 4 bases, with 10 bases between the two germline ends. The CDR3 spans 15 residues. The CDR3 is CASSPPWTVGNTIYF. The CDR3 nucleotides are TGTGCCAGCTCACCACCCTGGACAGTGGGAAACACCATATATTTT.

The chain carries TRBV5-8 and TRBJ2-7, with D tentatively TRBD1 (7 bases). Between the trimmed V and J ends, which lost 5 bases and 5 bases, there was a span of 17 bases. The germline gives CDR1 SGHTS, CDR2 YDEGEE. The CDR3 length is 14 residues. This CDR3 is CASSLPGGSDEQYF. The CDR3 DNA follows: TGTGCCAGCAGTTTACCAGGGGGGAGCGACGAGCAGTACTTC.

The rearrangement links TRBV5-6 to TRBJ1-5; D is undetermined. Trimming took off 5 bases at V and 8 bases at J, with 17 bases between the two ends. Germline CDR1 reads SGHDT; CDR2 reads YYEEEE. The CDR3 spans 14 residues. The CDR3 DNA sequence: TGTGCCAGCAGTCAACCCGCGGTACCGGAGCCCCAGCATTTT. It encodes CASSQPAVPEPQHF.

V and J are TRBV4-1 and TRBJ2-6; D call uncertain. From germline, CDR1 is MGHRA and CDR2 YSYEKL. This CDR3 has 17 residues. Trimming stripped 0 bases from V and 2 bases from J, with 11 bases between. This chain's CDR3 is CASSQDKSQAGANVLTF. The CDR3 bases are TGCGCCAGCAGCCAAGATAAATCTCAGGCTGGGGCCAACGTCCTGACTTTC.

This clonotype showed up many times. V gene TRBV10-1 combines with J gene TRBJ2-7; D is possibly TRBD1 (6 bases). The CDR3 is made up of 14 amino acids. V was clipped by 3 bases and J by 4 bases, with 13 bases between them. Germline CDR1 is WNHNN and CDR2 is SYGVQD (reference sequence). CDR3 DNA: TGCGCCAGCAGTGATCCCAACAGGGCATACGAGCAGTACTTC. Residues: CASSDPNRAYEQYF.

This clonotype has just a few counts. The V gene is TRBV2, the J gene TRBJ2-7, with D perhaps matching TRBD1 (5 bases). Looked up from germline, CDR1 is SNHLY and CDR2 is FYNNEI. V was trimmed by 4 bases and J by 4 bases, leaving 8 bases between them. This CDR3 has 12 residues. CDR3 in DNA: TGTGCCAGCAGTGGCAGGGCTTACGAGCAGTACTTC. It translates to CASSGRAYEQYF.

With regard to this clonotype: Germline is not matched at one junction end, which may reflect a read error. The chain combines TRBV19 with TRBJ2-6; a weak D match, TRBD1 (5 bases). The CDR3 totals 14 residues. Germline V gene data show CDR1 as LNHDA and CDR2 as SQIVND (reference sequence). The CDR3 region is CASSENSGADVLTF. The CDR3 DNA reads TGTGCCAGTAGTGAAAACTCTGGGGCCGACGTCCTGACTTTC.

The rearrangement links TRBV6-5 to TRBJ1-2, with D hard to call. Looked up from germline, CDR1 is MNHEY and CDR2 is SVGAGI. V gave up 0 bases and J gave up 3 bases, with 14 bases separating them. The CDR3 extends over 16 amino acids. The CDR3 region is CASSYSPPPEDYGYTF. The DNA of the CDR3 is TGTGCCAGCAGTTACTCTCCCCCACCAGAGGACTATGGCTACACCTTC.

The chain combines TRBV9 with TRBJ1-1; a possible D gene is TRBD1 (6 bases). V was trimmed by 3 bases and J by 5 bases, leaving 11 bases between them. This CDR3 has 13 amino acids. CDR1 SGDLS and CDR2 YYNGEE come from the germline V gene. CDR3: CASSATRGTEAFF. CDR3 coding DNA: TGTGCCAGCAGCGCGACCAGGGGAACTGAAGCTTTCTTT.

V and J are TRBV20-1 and TRBJ1-2, with D unresolved. The V gene lost 3 bases and the J gene lost 4 bases, with 12 bases spanning the gap. CDR3 length equals 13 residues. Per the germline V gene, CDR1 is DFQATT and CDR2 is SNEGSKA (reference sequence). The CDR3 spells CSARVSLTYGYTF. The CDR3 DNA follows: TGCAGTGCTAGGGTATCACTGACCTATGGCTACACCTTC.

The CDR3 spells CASSLDRFYGYTF. As DNA, the CDR3 is TGTGCCAGCAGCTTAGACAGGTTCTATGGCTACACCTTC. The rearrangement links TRBV7-9 to TRBJ1-2, with a tentative D call TRBD1 (5 bases). V lost 1 base and J lost 4, with 7 bases in between. Germline values: CDR1 SEHNR, CDR2 FQNEAQ (reference sequence). The CDR3 spans 13 residues.

The chain is built from TRBV2 and TRBJ1-4, with D hard to call. Germline CDR1 SNHLY, CDR2 FYNNEI. Trimming took off 6 bases at V and 0 bases at J, with 8 bases between the two ends. The CDR3 sequence is 14 residues long. CDR3 DNA: TGTGCCAGCAGCCTCATTCCAACTAATGAAAAACTGTTTTTT. Translated: CASSLIPTNEKLFF.

This clonotype was counted ten times or more. This chain links TRBV19 with TRBJ1-1, with 10 positions matching TRBD1. Trimming removed 9 bases from V and 1 base from J; junction bases left unmatched: 8. The germline V gene encodes CDR1 LNHDA and CDR2 SQIVND (reference sequence). This CDR3 is 15 amino acids long. Written as DNA, the CDR3 is TGTGCCAGCCACGACAGGGGGCAGAAGAACACTGAAGCTTTCTTT. Translation: CASHDRGQKNTEAFF.

DNA of the CDR3: TGTGCCACCAGTGATACGGACAGGGTCGAGCTGTTTTTT. Its protein product is CATSDTDRVELFF. V is TRBV24-1 and J is TRBJ2-2; 8 bases fit TRBD1. V dropped 3 bases and J dropped 11; count of bases not matched to a gene: 4. The CDR3 is made up of 13 amino acids. Germline CDR1 reads KGHDR; CDR2 reads SFDVKD.